This TCR beta chain is drawn from a study of CD8+CD57+ T cells in acquired aplastic anemia. The overall study: Sorting CD4+ and CD8+ cells gave DNA averaging about 3.1 ug.

The CDR3 totals 11 residues. V was cut by 10 bases and J by 8 bases, with 14 bases left in between. TCR beta VDJ combinations and CDR3 sequences were profiled from genomic DNA. TCRdb recomputed calls from the reads with MiXCR, one row per CDR3 protein. The sample has under 200,000 distinct CDR3 sequences, around 40% seen once. A remark on this clonotype: A much bigger clone sits one base away, suggesting this may be a read error.

Material: sorted CD4+, CD8+, or CD8+CD57+ T cells (not recorded which) from PBMCs. The rearrangement uses TRBV12-3 or TRBV12-4 and TRBJ1-2; D gene uncertain. The sequence was collected from a human donor in good health. The CDR3 nucleotides are TGTGCCACCTTGGGGAGCTTCGGCTACACCTTC. Translating gives CATLGSFGYTF.